Listed below are T cell receptor beta chains from one sample, sequenced in a study of T cell responses to AZD1222 COVID-19 vaccine. Assay used: immunoSEQ multiplex PCR; TCRdb lists only in-frame clones, some missing. The table includes some 120,000 clones, roughly 85% detected once. Sequences were derived from peripheral blood, sampled on day 0 of MenACWY control vaccination. The receptors shown here come from an adult in good health. Both conserved end residues are part of each CDR3. D genes are given only for firm matches. A row's size may be missing; if present it is once, few, many or a size class.

J gene	D gene	clone size	V gene	CDR3 protein	CDR3 DNA
TRBJ1-6	TRBD1	NA	TRBV19	CASTPTGQLVNSPLHF	TGTGCCAGTACCCCCACGGGACAGTTGGTTAATTCACCCCTCCACTTT
TRBJ1-3	NA	NA	TRBV28	CASSLKGYGNTIYF	TGTGCCAGCAGTTTGAAGGGTTATGGAAACACCATATATTTT
TRBJ2-7	TRBD1	NA	TRBV7-9	CASSAGTGYPYEQYF	TGTGCCAGCAGTGCCGGGACAGGGTATCCCTACGAGCAGTACTTC
TRBJ1-5	TRBD1	NA	TRBV6-5	CASRQGDQPQHF	TGTGCCAGTAGACAGGGGGATCAGCCCCAGCATTTT
TRBJ2-2	NA	once	TRBV11-3	CASSPRTGELFF	TGTGCCAGCAGCCCCCGCACCGGGGAGCTGTTTTTT
TRBJ1-3	NA	NA	TRBV19	CASRPGSPLSGNTIYF	TGTGCCAGTAGGCCCGGGAGCCCTCTCTCTGGAAACACCATATATTTT
TRBJ1-2	NA	NA	TRBV13	CASRGGSNYGYTF	TGTGCCAGCAGGGGGGGAAGTAACTATGGCTACACCTTC
TRBJ1-4	NA	NA	TRBV5-6	CASSLGIRGKLFF	TGTGCCAGCAGCTTGGGTATCCGCGGAAAACTGTTTTTT
TRBJ1-2	TRBD1	once	TRBV5-1	CASSQQGNYGYTF	TGCGCCAGCAGCCAACAGGGGAACTATGGCTACACCTTC
TRBJ2-5	TRBD1	few	TRBV7-9	CASSWGTGKETQYF	TGTGCCAGCAGCTGGGGGACAGGGAAAGAGACCCAGTACTTC
TRBJ2-7	TRBD2	NA	TRBV7-8	CASRAGSGGAYEQYF	TGTGCCAGCAGAGCCGGGAGCGGGGGGGCCTACGAGCAGTACTTC
TRBJ2-5	TRBD2	once	TRBV4-2	CASSQDQRGSLETQYF	TGTGCCAGCAGCCAAGATCAGCGGGGGAGCCTAGAGACCCAGTACTTC
TRBJ2-7	TRBD1	NA	TRBV27	CASSRTGASYEQYF	TGTGCCAGCAGTCGCACAGGGGCTTCCTACGAGCAGTACTTC
TRBJ1-1	NA	once	TRBV19	CASRDYGNMNTEAFF	TGTGCCAGTCGAGACTACGGGAATATGAACACTGAAGCTTTCTTT
TRBJ2-2	NA	NA	TRBV11-3	CASSPSRTGELFF	TGTGCCAGCAGCCCCAGCCGCACCGGGGAGCTGTTTTTT
TRBJ2-3	TRBD2	NA	TRBV7-9	CASSLANGGARDTQYF	TGTGCCAGCAGCTTAGCTAACGGGGGGGCCAGAGATACGCAGTATTTT
TRBJ2-3	NA	NA	TRBV24-1	CATSDLDRDTQYF	TGTGCCACCAGTGATTTGGACAGGGATACGCAGTATTTT
TRBJ2-2	TRBD1	NA	TRBV18	CASSPTSGQLAHSGWELFF	TGTGCCAGCTCACCAACGTCGGGACAGCTTGCCCATAGTGGCTGGGAGCTGTTTTTT
TRBJ1-2	TRBD1	NA	TRBV6-5	CASTTGTGRVYGYTF	TGTGCCAGCACTACAGGGACAGGGAGAGTCTATGGCTACACCTTC
TRBJ2-2	NA	NA	TRBV4-3	CASSQDLAGARELFF	TGCGCCAGCAGCCAAGACTTGGCAGGGGCCCGGGAGCTGTTTTTT
TRBJ2-6	TRBD1	NA	TRBV11-2	CASSTGTASGANVLTF	TGTGCCAGCAGCACCGGGACAGCCTCTGGGGCCAACGTCCTGACTTTC
TRBJ1-6	NA	NA	TRBV3-1/TRBV3-2	CASSHLRDNPLHF	TGTGCCAGCAGCCACCTCCGGGACAACCCCCTCCACTTT
TRBJ2-4	TRBD2	NA	TRBV9	CASSAGTSKNIQYF	TGTGCCAGCAGCGCCGGGACTAGCAAAAACATTCAGTACTTC
TRBJ2-5	NA	once	TRBV19	CASSISMQETQYF	TGTGCCAGTAGTATAAGCATGCAAGAGACCCAGTACTTC
TRBJ2-4	NA	NA	TRBV5-1	CASSLFPGQSAKNIQYF	TGCGCCAGCAGCTTGTTCCCAGGGCAATCGGCCAAAAACATTCAGTACTTC
TRBJ1-5	NA	NA	TRBV7-9	CASSLGNQPQHF	TGTGCCAGCAGCTTAGGAAATCAGCCCCAGCATTTT
TRBJ1-1	NA	few	TRBV12-5	CASGSSGSTEAFF	TGTGCTAGTGGTTCGAGTGGCAGTACTGAAGCTTTCTTT
TRBJ2-3	NA	NA	TRBV28	CASSPTPSSGTGDTQYF	TGTGCCAGCAGTCCCACCCCGTCTAGCGGGACAGGAGATACGCAGTATTTT
TRBJ1-1	NA	NA	TRBV20-1	CSASRQGLTEAFF	TGCAGTGCTAGTCGGCAGGGCTTGACTGAAGCTTTCTTT
TRBJ1-4	NA	NA	TRBV28	CASSSPRAPNEKLFF	TGTGCCAGCAGTTCCCCCCGGGCGCCTAATGAAAAACTGTTTTTT
TRBJ2-5	NA	NA	TRBV5-1	CASSSAFSLGGSLGETQYF	TGCGCCAGCAGCTCTGCGTTCTCGTTGGGGGGCTCCCTAGGAGAGACCCAGTACTTC
TRBJ1-2	NA	NA	TRBV9	CASTQGSGYTF	TGTGCCAGCACTCAGGGAAGTGGCTACACCTTC
TRBJ2-7	NA	NA	TRBV5-1	CASSLDPGALSREQYF	TGCGCCAGCAGCCTCGACCCAGGGGCCCTTTCGCGCGAGCAGTACTTC
TRBJ1-3	NA	NA	TRBV2	CASTAEQNLGNTIYF	TGTGCCAGCACCGCGGAACAGAATCTTGGAAACACCATATATTTT
TRBJ2-3	NA	NA	TRBV9	CASSVDYRAVTDTQYF	TGTGCCAGCAGCGTAGATTACAGGGCAGTGACAGATACGCAGTATTTT
TRBJ2-3	NA	NA	TRBV9	CASSVAIGTDTQYF	TGTGCCAGCAGCGTAGCGATCGGCACAGATACGCAGTATTTT
TRBJ1-1	TRBD1	few	TRBV4-1	CASSQVAGTGNTEAFF	TGCGCCAGCAGCCAAGTGGCCGGGACAGGGAACACTGAAGCTTTCTTT
TRBJ2-7	NA	NA	TRBV20-1	CSASLRAYEQYF	TGCAGTGCTAGTCTAAGGGCCTACGAGCAGTACTTC
TRBJ2-1	TRBD2	NA	TRBV7-2	CASSSVGTSSYNEQFF	TGTGCCAGCAGCTCCGTCGGGACTAGCTCCTACAATGAGCAGTTCTTC
TRBJ2-1	NA	NA	TRBV19	CASSTDTSNTRGYNEQFF	TGTGCCAGTAGTACTGACACTAGCAATACTAGGGGCTACAATGAGCAGTTCTTC